This is a list of T cell receptor beta chains from one sample in a study of cytomegalovirus exposure and HLA in healthy donors. Assay: immunoSEQ multiplex PCR; the TCRdb copy retains only in-frame clones and omits some. The listing contains 100,000 to 150,000 clones. Sequenced input: PBMCs. The receptors come from a man younger than 35 in good health and CMV-seronegative. CDR3s include the opening cysteine and the closing phenylalanine or tryptophan.

V,length,J,CDR3
TRBV9,19,TRBJ2-2,CASSETAGPGQTNTGELFF
TRBV7-8,12,TRBJ1-1,CASSQPGTEAFF
TRBV11-3,18,TRBJ2-2,CASSWGLAGGPGTGELFF
TRBV15,14,TRBJ2-7,CATSRDADIYEQYF
TRBV10-3,13,TRBJ2-5,CANAPGHVETQYF
TRBV6-5,16,TRBJ2-3,CASSYGSGSFGDTQYF
TRBV5-1,15,TRBJ2-3,CASAVGAGARDTQYF
TRBV28,15,TRBJ2-4,CASNQLGLSKNIQYF
TRBV29-1,11,TRBJ1-1,CSVEEADRAFF
TRBV6-5,13,TRBJ1-2,CATNREKGYGYTF
TRBV10-2,11,TRBJ2-3,CASSSLDTQYF
TRBV5-4,17,TRBJ2-3,CASSYPIAGGGTDTQYF
TRBV18,14,TRBJ2-7,CASSPPNSPYEQYF
TRBV9,16,TRBJ1-4,CASSVGSGATNEKLFF
TRBV28,12,TRBJ2-7,CASSLSYYEQYF
TRBV5-1,14,TRBJ1-1,CASSAGTGAAEAFF
TRBV10-3,15,TRBJ2-7,CAISEPRGRAVEQYF
TRBV5-4,12,TRBJ2-7,CASSLVGDEQYF
TRBV2,16,TRBJ1-5,CASSERQGLNNQPQHF
TRBV28,14,TRBJ2-7,CASRARTGAIEQYF
TRBV7-9,16,TRBJ2-2,CASSLPTGYLTGELFF
TRBV7-9,15,TRBJ2-7,CASSLVEGISYEQYF
TRBV5-5,16,TRBJ1-2,CASSLFRQGSVGGYTF
TRBV25-1,13,TRBJ1-6,CASSGGGNSPLHF
TRBV9,16,TRBJ2-3,CASSGGGSLKTDTQYF
TRBV15,14,TRBJ1-2,CATSRDINTPGYTF
TRBV5-1,15,TRBJ2-1,CASSLLAGGLNEQFF
TRBV10-2,16,TRBJ1-5,CASNRGAGSSNQPQHF
TRBV6-1,9,TRBJ1-1,CATGTEAFF
TRBV28,11,TRBJ1-2,CALGENYGYTF
TRBV6-5,14,TRBJ1-1,CASSYLGGHTEAFF
TRBV28,13,TRBJ1-1,CASRSPGYTEAFF
TRBV18,16,TRBJ2-3,CASSAIQRGGTDTQYF
TRBV10-1,13,TRBJ1-6,CASSELRDSPLHF
TRBV5-1,16,TRBJ2-5,CASSAAGGGARETQYF
TRBV19,15,TRBJ1-5,CASSPTGSRNQPQHF
TRBV5-4,15,TRBJ1-2,CASSSLGTVNYGYTF
TRBV27,14,TRBJ1-2,CASSGSGHNYGYTF